These 32 T cell receptor beta chains came from one sample sequenced in a study of blood T cell repertoires in COVID-19. Here immunoSEQ multiplex PCR was the method, and the copy in TCRdb shows in-frame clones only, minus some. The table records roughly 260,000 clones, 65% to 90% of them present only once. The specimen was peripheral blood. The receptors originated from an elderly woman with active or convalescent COVID-19.

This clone has a handful of counts. The chain joins TRBV5-1 to TRBJ1-3, with 7 bases identical to TRBD1. From germline, CDR1 is SGHRS and CDR2 YFSETQ. This CDR3 spans 14 amino acids. J was trimmed by 4 bases and V by 4 bases; bases with no gene match: 5. The CDR3 reads CASSRTGGGNTIYF. For the CDR3, the DNA is TGCGCCAGCAGCAGGACAGGAGGCGGAAACACCATATATTTT.

This clone has more than one count but fewer than ten. This sequence joins TRBV10-3 and TRBJ2-7; 10 bases align to TRBD1. Germline V lookup: CDR1 ENHRY, CDR2 SYGVKD. The J segment lost 5 bases and the V segment lost 3 bases, leaving 7 bases of the junction unmatched. This CDR3 comprises 15 residues. The CDR3 loop is CAISETGTGVDEQYF. The DNA for the CDR3 is TGTGCCATCAGTGAAACCGGGACAGGGGTTGACGAGCAGTACTTC.

V and J are TRBV5-4 and TRBJ1-1; possibly TRBD1 for D (5 bases). In germline, CDR1 is SGHNT, CDR2 YYREEE (reference sequence). Trimming pared 4 bases from V and 5 bases from J, leaving 18 bases between. The CDR3 is made up of 15 amino acids. The DNA for the CDR3 is TGTGCCAGCAGCAAGCAAGGCGGGGCCAAAACTGAAGCTTTCTTT. It specifies CASSKQGGAKTEAFF. Full variable domain (outside the CDR3, taken from reference TRBV5-4 and TRBJ1-1): ETGVTQSPTHLIKTRGQQVTLRCSSQSGHNTVSWYQQALGQGPQFIFQYYREEENGRGNFPPRFSGLQFPNYSSELNVNALELDDSALYLCASSKQGGAKTEAFFGQGTRLTVV.

The CDR3 protein is CASRPDRFYGKLFF. The DNA for the CDR3 is TGTGCCAGCAGACCGGACAGGTTTTACGGAAAACTGTTTTTT. This rearrangement joins TRBV27 to TRBJ1-4, with 7 bases that match TRBD1. This CDR3 comprises 14 residues. V gave up 6 bases and J gave up 10 bases; unmatched junction bases: 11. Germline V CDR1 and CDR2: MNHEY, SMNVEV (reference sequence).

The chain joins TRBV5-1 to TRBJ2-3; a possible D gene is TRBD2 (6 bases). Germline loops: CDR1 SGHRS, CDR2 YFSETQ. Between the trimmed V and J ends, which lost 3 bases and 2 bases, there was a span of 25 bases. The length of the CDR3 is 19 residues. The CDR3 sequence is CASSSPSEAGKGYTDTQYF. CDR3 nucleotides: TGCGCCAGCAGCTCCCCCTCCGAGGCGGGGAAGGGCTACACAGATACGCAGTATTTT.

The chain combines TRBV2 with TRBJ2-5; 7 bases agree with TRBD1. V shed 5 bases, J shed 2 bases, and the junction held 5 bases outside the gene matches. This CDR3 region has 14 residues. Germline lookup yields CDR1 SNHLY and CDR2 FYNNEI. CDR3 in DNA: TGTGCCAGCAGTAAAGGGGGACAGCAAGAGACCCAGTACTTC. Translation: CASSKGGQQETQYF.

This chain connects TRBV19 to TRBJ1-5; D gene uncertain. V was trimmed by 3 bases and J by 4 bases, leaving 13 bases between them. CDR3 length equals 15 residues. Per the germline V gene, CDR1 is LNHDA and CDR2 is SQIVND (reference sequence). The CDR3 coding sequence is TGTGCCAGTAGTATCGTTGGGGAGACTAATCAGCCCCAGCATTTT. This gives the protein CASSIVGETNQPQHF.

The J gene is TRBJ2-2, the V gene TRBV6-1; D unclear. The CDR3 covers 13 residues. The germline gives CDR1 MNHNS, CDR2 SASEGT. V lost 2 bases and J 4 bases, leaving 5 bases between the germline ends. CDR3 protein: CASSESSTGELFF. As DNA, the CDR3 is TGTGCCAGCAGTGAATCTAGCACCGGGGAGCTGTTTTTT.

The rearrangement links TRBV3-1 (or the pseudogene TRBV3-2) to TRBJ2-7; weak D call: TRBD2 (5 bases). V lost 0 bases, J lost 2 bases, and 11 bases lay in between. Per the germline V gene, CDR1 is LGHDT and CDR2 is YNNKEL (reference sequence). The CDR3 is 15 amino acids. The chain's CDR3 is CASSQDLAYAYEQYF. The DNA for the CDR3 is TGTGCCAGCAGCCAAGATTTAGCGTACGCCTACGAGCAGTACTTC.

The genes are TRBV2 and TRBJ2-1; D gene unclear. V was cut by 3 bases and J by 7 bases, with 13 bases left in between. The germline V gene has CDR1 SNHLY and CDR2 FYNNEI. The CDR3 has 14 amino acids. CDR3 sequence: CASSESLKRNEQFF. The CDR3 bases are TGTGCCAGCAGTGAGAGTCTTAAACGGAATGAGCAGTTCTTC.

The chain links TRBV4-2 to TRBJ1-1; TRBD1 aligns across 12 bases. The V gene's germline CDR1 is LGHNA and CDR2 YNFKEQ. Trimming took 2 bases from V and 3 from J; bases not matched to a gene: 13. The CDR3 extends over 19 amino acids. As DNA, the CDR3 is TGTGCCAGCAGCCAACCCAGCGGGACAGGGGGCGAGAGGGACACTGAAGCTTTCTTT. It encodes CASSQPSGTGGERDTEAFF.

This chain connects TRBV19 to TRBJ2-2, with 10 bases matching TRBD2. V lost 4 bases, J lost 6 bases, and 11 bases stayed unmatched. The CDR3 length is 17 residues. The germline gives CDR1 LNHDA, CDR2 SQIVND (reference sequence). The CDR3 region has the DNA TGTGCCAGTAGTACCTCTCTGAGCGGGGGGGCCTCCGGGGAGCTGTTTTTT. Its protein is CASSTSLSGGASGELFF.

The chain has TRBV11-2 and TRBJ1-3; D gene ambiguous. V shed 8 bases and J shed 1 base, with 6 bases lying between them. The germline V gene encodes CDR1 SGHAT and CDR2 FQNNGV. This CDR3 is 12 amino acids long. CDR3 in amino acids: CASRGSGNTIYF. The CDR3 DNA reads TGTGCCAGCCGGGGTTCTGGAAACACCATATATTTT.

This chain links TRBV30 with TRBJ1-2; the D is unclear. Germline loops: CDR1 GTSNPN, CDR2 SVGIG (reference sequence). Between the trimmed V and J ends, which lost 0 bases and 3 bases, there was a span of 11 bases. The CDR3 totals 14 residues. The CDR3 DNA follows: TGTGCCTGGAGTGTAAAACGTGGAGACTATGGCTACACCTTC. It encodes CAWSVKRGDYGYTF. Variable domain in full (rest from reference TRBV30 and TRBJ1-2): SQTIHQWPATLVQPVGSPLSLECTVEGTSNPNLYWYRQAAGRGLQLLFYSVGIGQISSEVPQNLSASRPQDRQFILSSKKLLLSDSGFYLCAWSVKRGDYGYTFGSGTRLTVV.

The chain carries TRBV27 and TRBJ1-2, with 12 nucleotides matching TRBD1. From germline, CDR1 is MNHEY and CDR2 SMNVEV (reference sequence). Trimming took 5 bases from V and 6 from J; bases not matched to a gene: 7. CDR3 size: 15 residues. The CDR3 sequence: CASSRDRGRIDGYTF. DNA of the CDR3: TGTGCCAGCAGTCGGGACAGGGGGCGTATCGATGGCTACACCTTC.

The chain carries TRBV5-1 and TRBJ2-3; D might be TRBD1 (5 bases). Trimming took off 4 bases at V and 0 bases at J, with 9 bases between the two ends. This CDR3 has 14 residues. CDR1 and CDR2 from the germline V gene are SGHRS and YFSETQ. The CDR3 loop is CASSRGTSTDTQYF. DNA for the CDR3: TGCGCCAGCAGCAGGGGAACCAGCACAGATACGCAGTATTTT. Complete variable domain (other parts from reference TRBV5-1 and TRBJ2-3): KAGVTQTPRYLIKTRGQQVTLSCSPISGHRSVSWYQQTPGQGLQFLFEYFSETQRNKGNFPGRFSGRQFSNSRSEMNVSTLELGDSALYLCASSRGTSTDTQYFGPGTRLTVL.

The chain recombines TRBV5-5 with TRBJ1-2, with 9 bases that match TRBD1. CDR3 length: 15 amino acids. Germline V gives CDR1 SGHKS, CDR2 YYEKEE (reference sequence). The trim removed 0 bases at V and 1 base at J, leaving 1 base unmatched. CDR3 in DNA: TGTGCCAGCAGCTTGGGGGGACAGGGTAACTATGGCTACACCTTC. This encodes CASSLGGQGNYGYTF.

The chain couples TRBV3-1 (or the pseudogene TRBV3-2) to TRBJ2-1; possibly TRBD1 for D (7 bases). This CDR3 has 14 amino acids. Looked up from germline, CDR1 is LGHDT and CDR2 is YNNKEL (reference sequence). The ends were cut back, 4 bases at V and 3 bases at J, with 10 bases in the middle. This CDR3 is CASSRQGLYNEQFF. CDR3 sequence (DNA): TGTGCCAGCAGCCGACAGGGACTCTACAATGAGCAGTTCTTC.

In DNA form, the CDR3 reads TGTGCCAGCAGTTTTTTCCCCAGCGGGTCCTACGAGCAGTACTTC. Residues: CASSFFPSGSYEQYF. The chain employs TRBV27 and TRBJ2-7; a possible D gene is TRBD2 (6 bases). CDR3 length equals 15 residues. The V and J ends lost 3 bases and 1 base respectively, with 13 bases between them. The germline V gene encodes CDR1 MNHEY and CDR2 SMNVEV (reference sequence).

This clone was seen a few times. The chain couples TRBV18 to TRBJ2-7, with 8 bases lining up with TRBD1. The CDR3 loop spans 15 amino acids. Germline CDR1 reads KGHSH; CDR2 reads LQKENI. V lost 3 bases to trimming and J lost 4 bases; unmatched junction nucleotides: 8. The CDR3, as DNA: TGTGCCAGCTCACCCTCGGCAGGGGGCGGGTACGAGCAGTACTTC. It translates to CASSPSAGGGYEQYF.

V and J are TRBV2 and TRBJ1-6; tentatively, D is TRBD1 (5 bases). The CDR3 contains 17 residues. Germline assignment: CDR1 SNHLY and CDR2 FYNNEI. V lost 5 bases to trimming and J lost 7 bases, with 21 bases between them. CDR3 DNA sequence: TGTGCCAGCAGTACCCGGGGGGGGGTTCTAAGGAATTCACCCCTCCACTTT. Residues: CASSTRGGVLRNSPLHF.

This clone was seen a few times. The V gene is TRBV7-2, the J gene TRBJ1-6, with TRBD1 matching 8 bases. This CDR3 spans 15 amino acids. With V trimmed by 2 bases and J by 10 bases, 7 bases remained unmatched. From germline, CDR1 is SGHTA and CDR2 FQGNSA. Here the CDR3 reads CASSLLDRASSPLHF. CDR3 DNA sequence: TGTGCCAGCAGCTTATTGGACAGGGCAAGCTCACCCCTCCACTTT.

This sequence joins TRBV3-1 (or the pseudogene TRBV3-2) and TRBJ2-7, with 9 nucleotides matching TRBD2. CDR1 and CDR2 from the germline V gene are LGHDT and YNNKEL (reference sequence). The CDR3 has 14 amino acids. Germline trimming cut 1 base from V and 5 bases from J; bases unmatched to any gene: 3. The CDR3 sequence is CASSQVGTSNEQYF. DNA for the CDR3: TGTGCCAGCAGCCAAGTCGGGACTAGCAACGAGCAGTACTTC.

The rearrangement uses TRBV10-3 and TRBJ2-1, with 11 bases fitting TRBD2. The germline V gene encodes CDR1 ENHRY and CDR2 SYGVKD. CDR3 length equals 17 residues. The V and J ends lost 0 bases and 7 bases, in that order; junction bases with no gene match: 8. The CDR3 DNA reads as TGTGCCATCAGTGAGTCCGCCGGGACTAGCGGAGATAATGAGCAGTTCTTC. Translation gives CAISESAGTSGDNEQFF.

The gene calls are TRBV5-5 and TRBJ2-2; perhaps TRBD1 as D (6 bases). CDR1 is SGHKS, CDR2 YYEKEE, per germline (reference sequence). The CDR3 is 15 amino acids. With 7 bases removed from V and 4 bases from J, the gap between germline ends came to 17 bases. The CDR3 reads CASRKQGASTGELFF. The DNA of the CDR3 is TGTGCCAGCCGGAAACAGGGAGCGAGCACCGGGGAGCTGTTTTTT.

The chain has TRBV7-9 and TRBJ2-7; D is undetermined. V lost 4 bases and J 5 bases, leaving 30 bases between the germline ends. The CDR3 is made up of 19 amino acids. From germline, CDR1 is SEHNR and CDR2 FQNEAQ (reference sequence). Here the CDR3 DNA reads TGTGCCAGCAGCTCTCTCCGTAGTCGCCCCTCTATTAGTAGAGACGAGCAGTACTTC. Translating gives CASSSLRSRPSISRDEQYF. The complete variable domain, with remaining parts taken from reference TRBV7-9 and TRBJ2-7, reads DTGVSQNPRHKITKRGQNVTFRCDPISEHNRLYWYRQTLGQGPEFLTYFQNEAQLEKSRLLSDRFSAERPKGSFSTLEIQRTEQGDSAMYLCASSSLRSRPSISRDEQYFGPGTRLTVT.

The chain joins TRBV28 to TRBJ2-7; 8 bases are a match to TRBD2. Germline values: CDR1 MDHEN, CDR2 SYDVKM. The CDR3 runs to 14 residues. Trimming cost V 4 bases and J 2 bases; bases outside gene matches: 4. CDR3 DNA: TGTGCCAGCAGTTCTCCGGGGGGGCCCTACGAGCAGTACTTC. It yields the protein CASSSPGGPYEQYF. The entire variable domain, with the rest obtained from reference TRBV28 and TRBJ2-7, is as follows: DVKVTQSSRYLVKRTGEKVFLECVQDMDHENMFWYRQDPGLGLRLIYFSYDVKMKEKGDIPEGYSVSREKKERFSLILESASTNQTSMYLCASSSPGGPYEQYFGPGTRLTVT.

CDR3 sequence (DNA): TGTGCCAGCATCTGGGGGGTTGGCACTGAAGCTTTCTTT. The encoded protein is CASIWGVGTEAFF. The chain recombines TRBV12-3 or TRBV12-4 with TRBJ1-1, with TRBD1 as a possible D gene (5 bases). The V gene lost 7 bases and the J gene lost 4 bases, with 13 bases spanning the gap. The CDR3 is 13 residues long.

V and J are TRBV5-6 and TRBJ1-1; 10 nucleotides align to TRBD1. There are 16 residues in the CDR3. V lost 0 bases, J lost 6 bases, and 8 bases stayed unmatched. CDR1 SGHDT and CDR2 YYEEEE come from the germline V gene. The CDR3 sequence: CASSLAYATGGPEAFF. CDR3 bases: TGTGCCAGCAGCTTGGCATACGCGACAGGGGGCCCTGAAGCTTTCTTT.

This rearrangement joins TRBV29-1 to TRBJ2-1; a weak D match, TRBD1 (5 bases). Trimming pared 2 bases from V and 5 bases from J, leaving 7 bases between. Germline lookup yields CDR1 SQVTM and CDR2 ANQGSEA. There are 12 residues in the CDR3. The CDR3 is CSVERQHNEQFF. In DNA, the CDR3 is TGCAGCGTTGAAAGACAGCACAATGAGCAGTTCTTC.

This chain joins TRBV5-1 and TRBJ1-2; D might be TRBD1 (5 bases). CDR3 length equals 15 residues. V lost 2 bases and J lost 7, with 18 bases in between. Germline CDR1 reads SGHRS; CDR2 reads YFSETQ. The CDR3 nucleotides are TGCGCCAGCAGCTTAAGTGGCAGGGCCCAAGGTGGCTACACCTTC. Encoded protein: CASSLSGRAQGGYTF.

The chain recombines TRBV7-2 with TRBJ1-6; 7 bases are shared with TRBD1. The CDR3 has 16 residues. The V segment lost 4 bases and the J segment 9 bases; nucleotides outside the gene matches: 12. CDR1 and CDR2 (germline): SGHTA, FQGNSA. CDR3: CASSSQGRGIGSPLHF. Written as DNA, the CDR3 is TGTGCCAGCAGCTCACAGGGGCGAGGGATCGGTTCACCCCTCCACTTT.